This entry lists 6 T cell receptor beta chains sequenced from one sample in a study of blood T cell repertoires in COVID-19. The data were produced by immunoSEQ multiplex PCR, yet TCRdb's version contains in-frame clones alone and is incomplete. Here the sample spans 240,000 or so clones, about 90% being singletons. The sequenced sample consisted of PBMCs or T cells enriched from blood (not recorded which). The origin of the receptors is a woman in her thirties or forties with acute COVID-19.

The chain links TRBV10-3 to TRBJ1-1; perhaps TRBD1 as D (6 bases). CDR1 ENHRY and CDR2 SYGVKD come from the germline V gene. V was pared by 6 bases and J by 1 base, with 12 bases between. This CDR3 is built from 14 residues. CDR3 sequence reads: CAISIQGKNTEAFF. The CDR3 nucleotides are TGTGCCATCAGCATACAGGGAAAGAACACTGAAGCTTTCTTT.

The rearrangement uses TRBV6-1 and TRBJ2-7, with D unresolved. V shed 1 base and J shed 4 bases, with 8 bases lying between them. The CDR3 covers 13 residues. The germline CDR1 and CDR2 sequences are MNHNS and SASEGT. CDR3 loop: CASSEGQVYEQYF. CDR3 nucleotides: TGTGCCAGCAGTGAAGGGCAGGTGTACGAGCAGTACTTC.

The V and J genes are TRBV5-3 and TRBJ1-5, with D possibly being TRBD1 (5 bases). TRBV5-3 is reported as an ORF; its role is uncertain. The CDR3 has 12 residues. The V gene lost 2 bases and the J gene lost 7 bases, with 7 bases spanning the gap. The CDR3 spells CARSFRQQPQHF. The CDR3 DNA follows: TGTGCCAGAAGCTTTAGACAGCAGCCCCAGCATTTT.

As concerns this clone: The sample carries other DNA sequences with the same CDR3. The chain has TRBV6-5 and TRBJ2-7, with 10 bases identical to TRBD1. CDR1 MNHEY and CDR2 SVGAGI come from the germline V gene. V lost 3 bases and J lost 5; bases outside the gene matches: 4. CDR3 size: 14 residues. This chain's CDR3 is CASSYQDRGDEQYF. CDR3 DNA sequence: TGTGCCAGCAGTTATCAGGACAGGGGGGACGAGCAGTACTTC.

The chain links TRBV24-1 to TRBJ2-1, with a tentative D call TRBD2 (5 bases). Germline V gene lookup returns CDR1 KGHDR and CDR2 SFDVKD. The CDR3 loop spans 15 amino acids. V lost 4 bases and J 0 bases, leaving 9 bases between the germline ends. DNA of the CDR3: TGTGCCACCAGTGAGCCGGGATACTCCTACAATGAGCAGTTCTTC. It translates to CATSEPGYSYNEQFF.

The V and J genes are TRBV14 and TRBJ2-1; 15 bases match TRBD2. V lost 4 bases and J lost 4; bases outside the gene matches: 20. The CDR3 runs 22 residues. The germline CDR1 and CDR2 sequences are SGHDN and FVKESK. CDR3 coding DNA: TGTGCCAGCAGCCCTCCCGTTTACCGGATTCGGACTAGCGGGAGGGGATACAATGAGCAGTTCTTC. It yields the protein CASSPPVYRIRTSGRGYNEQFF.